Each of the 17 T cell receptor beta chains below was sequenced from the same sample in a study of cytomegalovirus exposure and HLA in healthy donors. PCR primers comprised 60 Vbeta and 13 Jbeta primers. The data were produced by immunoSEQ multiplex PCR, yet TCRdb's version contains in-frame clones alone and is incomplete. The sample has about 85,000 clones, about 80% seen once. Sample: PBMCs. All receptors derive from a woman between 50 and 59 years old in good health and CMV-seropositive.

CDR3 sequence reads: CASIERGSGNQPQHF. The CDR3 coding sequence is TGTGCCAGCATCGAGCGTGGGTCGGGCAATCAGCCCCAGCATTTT. The chain is built from TRBV6-1 and TRBJ1-5; D is unclear. The length of the CDR3 is 15 residues. V was pared by 7 bases and J by 2 bases, with 15 bases between. CDR1 and CDR2 from the germline V gene are MNHNS and SASEGT.

This clone has a handful of counts. The CDR3 DNA is TGTGCCAGCAGCTCCCCGGGACAGGGGGCAAGTGTCACTGAAGCTTTCTTT. Amino acids: CASSSPGQGASVTEAFF. The V and J genes are TRBV5-4 and TRBJ1-1, with TRBD1 matching 12 bases. The trim removed 3 bases at V and 4 bases at J, leaving 10 bases unmatched. The CDR3 loop spans 17 amino acids. Germline V gene sequence: CDR1 SGHNT, CDR2 YYREEE (reference sequence).

This rearrangement joins TRBV2 to TRBJ2-3, with a possible D match to TRBD2 (6 bases). This CDR3 has 15 amino acids. Germline-derived CDR1 and CDR2 are SNHLY and FYNNEI. V was shortened by 6 bases and J by 2 bases, with 15 bases between the two germline ends. This CDR3 reads CASSGSGVPTDTQYF. The CDR3 bases are TGTGCCAGCAGCGGTTCGGGGGTACCCACAGATACGCAGTATTTT.

J is TRBJ2-7 and V is TRBV7-8; 8 bases match TRBD1. The CDR3 spans 18 residues. Germline V lookup: CDR1 SGHVS, CDR2 FQNEAQ. J gave up 0 bases and V 0 bases, and 10 bases lay outside the gene matches. CDR3 DNA: TGTGCCAGCAGCTTAGCCCCAGACAGGGGTAAGGGCTCCTACGAGCAGTACTTC. Amino acid sequence: CASSLAPDRGKGSYEQYF.

The chain recombines TRBV18 with TRBJ1-2; TRBD1 matches at 12 bases. CDR1 is KGHSH, CDR2 LQKENI, per germline. CDR3 size: 15 residues. J lost 5 bases, V lost 6 bases, and 7 bases had no gene match. This CDR3 is CASSASGQGAYGYTF. The DNA for the CDR3 is TGTGCCAGCTCCGCCTCGGGACAGGGGGCGTATGGCTACACCTTC.

Note on this clone: One end of the junction varies from germline; a read error may be responsible. This specimen includes other DNA sequences encoding the same CDR3. V and J are TRBV4-1 and TRBJ1-1; D may be TRBD1 (5 bases). CDR3 length: 15 amino acids. Germline V gene sequence: CDR1 MGHRA, CDR2 YSYEKL. This CDR3 reads CASSQGGILNTEAFF. The DNA of the CDR3 is TGCGCCAGCAGCCAGGGGGGGATATTGAACACCGAAGCTTTCTTT.

This chain uses TRBV5-1 with TRBJ1-3, with 8 bases that match TRBD1. In germline, CDR1 is SGHRS, CDR2 YFSETQ. The ends lost 3 bases at V and 4 bases at J; junction bases unmatched: 3. The CDR3 has 14 residues. The CDR3 nucleotides are TGCGCCAGCAGCTCCGGGACAGGAGGAAACACCATATATTTT. Protein product: CASSSGTGGNTIYF.

This chain joins TRBV4-1 and TRBJ2-7, with TRBD2 matching 9 bases. The CDR3 contains 15 residues. V was pared by 1 base and J by 3 bases, with 4 bases of the junction left unmatched. Germline V gene sequence: CDR1 MGHRA, CDR2 YSYEKL. The CDR3 DNA is TGCGCCAGCAGCCAAGTGTTAGCGGGAGACTACGAGCAGTACGTC. Protein product: CASSQVLAGDYEQYV.

Points on this clone: At one of its ends the junction is not consistent with the germline gene, which may arise from a read error. The rearrangement uses TRBV7-7 and TRBJ2-3, with 9 bases that match TRBD2. This CDR3 has 14 residues. Germline assignment: CDR1 SSHAT and CDR2 FNYEAQ (reference sequence). CDR3 amino acids: CASSLGTSRDTQYF. The CDR3 DNA is TGTGCTAGCAGCTTAGGGACTAGCAGAGATACGCAGTATTTT.

V is TRBV11-3 and J is TRBJ2-1; D is unclear. This CDR3 region has 12 residues. V lost 5 bases to trimming and J lost 7 bases, with 9 bases between them. Looked up from germline, CDR1 is SGHNT and CDR2 is YENEEA. CDR3 bases: TGTGCCAGCAGCCGAGACAAAAATGAGCAGTTCTTC. Amino acids: CASSRDKNEQFF.

The chain joins TRBV5-5 to TRBJ1-5, with D possibly TRBD1 on 5 matching bases. Germline V CDR1 and CDR2: SGHKS, YYEKEE (reference sequence). The CDR3 extends over 15 amino acids. Trimming took off 0 bases at V and 6 bases at J, with 13 bases between the two ends. CDR3 in amino acids: CASSLEGQGSQPQHF. As DNA, the CDR3 is TGTGCCAGCAGCTTGGAAGGCCAGGGAAGTCAGCCCCAGCATTTT. The complete variable domain, with remaining parts taken from reference TRBV5-5 and TRBJ1-5, reads DAGVTQSPTHLIKTRGQQVTLRCSPISGHKSVSWYQQVLGQGPQFIFQYYEKEERGRGNFPDRFSARQFPNYSSELNVNALLLGDSALYLCASSLEGQGSQPQHFGDGTRLSIL.

The V gene is TRBV11-2, the J gene TRBJ1-6; no firm D call. Per germline, CDR1 SGHAT and CDR2 FQNNGV. The V and J ends lost 2 bases and 4 bases respectively, with 9 bases between them. The CDR3 consists of 15 residues. The CDR3 region is CASSLLHAYNSPLHF. DNA for the CDR3: TGTGCCAGCAGCTTACTGCACGCGTATAATTCACCCCTCCACTTT.

The V call is TRBV18, the J call TRBJ2-1; 8 nucleotides agree with TRBD2. This CDR3 comprises 16 residues. Unmatched junction bases numbered 15, after V lost 6 bases and J lost 8 bases. Germline V gene lookup returns CDR1 KGHSH and CDR2 LQKENI. The CDR3 DNA reads as TGTGCCAGCTCCCCGGTTTATTCGGGAGGGTCCGATGAGCAGTTCTTC. Translating gives CASSPVYSGGSDEQFF.

The CDR3 sequence: CASSVTGRVDETQYF. CDR3 nucleotides: TGTGCCAGCAGCGTAACCGGGAGGGTGGATGAGACCCAGTACTTC. This rearrangement joins TRBV9 to TRBJ2-5; TRBD2 aligns across 8 bases. CDR3 length: 15 residues. Losses at the gene ends were 1 base for V and 5 bases for J; bases not matched to a gene: 7. Germline lookup yields CDR1 SGDLS and CDR2 YYNGEE.

The chain joins TRBV11-3 to TRBJ2-5, with 10 bases that match TRBD2. In germline, CDR1 is SGHNT, CDR2 YENEEA. V lost 3 bases, J lost 1 base, and 5 bases stayed unmatched. This CDR3 contains 16 residues. CDR3 sequence: CASSLRLAGLQETQYF. The CDR3, as DNA: TGTGCCAGCAGCTTGCGACTAGCGGGCCTCCAAGAGACCCAGTACTTC. Drawing the rest from reference TRBV11-3 and TRBJ2-5, the complete variable domain is EAGVVQSPRYKIIEKKQPVAFWCNPISGHNTLYWYLQNLGQGPELLIRYENEEAVDDSQLPKDRFSAERLKGVDSTLKIQPAELGDSAVYLCASSLRLAGLQETQYFGPGTRLLVL.

CDR3 sequence reads: CASSHNSLLQETQYF. The CDR3 coding sequence is TGTGCCAGCAGCCACAATTCACTACTTCAAGAGACCCAGTACTTC. This chain uses TRBV11-2 with TRBJ2-5; D is unclear. CDR3 length: 15 amino acids. Germline-derived CDR1 and CDR2 are SGHAT and FQNNGV. Between the trimmed V and J ends, which lost 5 bases and 2 bases, there was a span of 15 bases.

The chain carries TRBV18 and TRBJ2-3; D may be TRBD2 (6 bases). V lost 8 bases to trimming and J lost 2 bases, with 11 bases between them. This CDR3 is built from 13 residues. The germline CDR1 and CDR2 sequences are KGHSH and LQKENI. As DNA, the CDR3 is TGTGCCAGCCGGGACTCCTACACAGATACGCAGTATTTT. Its protein is CASRDSYTDTQYF.